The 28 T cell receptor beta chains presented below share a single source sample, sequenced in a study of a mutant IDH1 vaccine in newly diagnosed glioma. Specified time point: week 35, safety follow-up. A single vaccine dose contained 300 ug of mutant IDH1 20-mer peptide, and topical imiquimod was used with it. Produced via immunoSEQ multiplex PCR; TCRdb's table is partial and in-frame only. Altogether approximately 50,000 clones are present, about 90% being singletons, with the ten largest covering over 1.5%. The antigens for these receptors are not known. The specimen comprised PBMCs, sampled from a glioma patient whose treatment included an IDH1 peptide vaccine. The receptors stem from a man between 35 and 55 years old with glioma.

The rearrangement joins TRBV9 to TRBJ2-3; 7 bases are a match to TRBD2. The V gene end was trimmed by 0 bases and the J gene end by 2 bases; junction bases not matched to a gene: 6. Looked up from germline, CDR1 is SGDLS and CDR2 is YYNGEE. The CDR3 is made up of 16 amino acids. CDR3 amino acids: CASSVGLAETTDTQYF. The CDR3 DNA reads TGTGCCAGCAGCGTAGGGCTAGCGGAGACCACAGATACGCAGTATTTT. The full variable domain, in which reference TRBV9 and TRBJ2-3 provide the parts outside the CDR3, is DSGVTQTPKHLITATGQRVTLRCSPRSGDLSVYWYQQSLDQGLQFLIQYYNGEERAKGNILERFSAQQFPDLHSELNLSSLELGDSALYFCASSVGLAETTDTQYFGPGTRLTVL.

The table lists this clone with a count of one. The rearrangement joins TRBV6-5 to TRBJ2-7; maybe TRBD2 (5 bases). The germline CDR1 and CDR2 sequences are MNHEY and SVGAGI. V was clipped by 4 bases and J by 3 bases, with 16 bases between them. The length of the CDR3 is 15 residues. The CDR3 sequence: CASSLAAATNYEQYF. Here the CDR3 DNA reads TGTGCCAGCAGTTTAGCAGCGGCCACCAACTACGAGCAGTACTTC.

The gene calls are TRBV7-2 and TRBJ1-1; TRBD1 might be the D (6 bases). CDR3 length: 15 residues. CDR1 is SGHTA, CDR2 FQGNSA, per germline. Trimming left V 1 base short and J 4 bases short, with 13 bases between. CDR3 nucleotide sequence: TGTGCCAGCAGCTTAGAGTTGAGGGGGGGCACTGAAGCTTTCTTT. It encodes CASSLELRGGTEAFF.

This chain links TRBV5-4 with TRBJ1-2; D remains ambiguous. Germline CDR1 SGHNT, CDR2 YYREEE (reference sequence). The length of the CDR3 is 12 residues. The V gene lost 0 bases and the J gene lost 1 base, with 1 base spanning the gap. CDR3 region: CASSLGNYGYTF. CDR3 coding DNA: TGTGCCAGCAGCTTGGGTAACTATGGCTACACCTTC. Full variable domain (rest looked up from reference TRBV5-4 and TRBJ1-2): ETGVTQSPTHLIKTRGQQVTLRCSSQSGHNTVSWYQQALGQGPQFIFQYYREEENGRGNFPPRFSGLQFPNYSSELNVNALELDDSALYLCASSLGNYGYTFGSGTRLTVV.

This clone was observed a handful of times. The CDR3 DNA is TGTGCCATCTCAAGGCAGGGCACAGCCAACTATGGCTACACCTTC. Its translation is CAISRQGTANYGYTF. The rearrangement links TRBV10-3 to TRBJ1-2; TRBD1 might be the D (5 bases). The CDR3 sequence is 15 residues long. Germline loops: CDR1 ENHRY, CDR2 SYGVKD. V lost 8 bases, J lost 2 bases, and 18 bases lay in between.

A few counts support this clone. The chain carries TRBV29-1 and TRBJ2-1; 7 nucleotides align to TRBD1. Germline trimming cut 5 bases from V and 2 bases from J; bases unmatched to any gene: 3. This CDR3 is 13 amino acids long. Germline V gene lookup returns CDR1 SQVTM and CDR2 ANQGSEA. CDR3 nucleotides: TGCAGCGTTCCCCAGGGGGCCTACAATGAGCAGTTCTTC. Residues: CSVPQGAYNEQFF.

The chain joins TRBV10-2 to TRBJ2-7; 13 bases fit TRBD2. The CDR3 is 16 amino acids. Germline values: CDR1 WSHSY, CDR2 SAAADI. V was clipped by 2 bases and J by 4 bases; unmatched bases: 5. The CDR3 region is CASSEPGTSGKYEQYF. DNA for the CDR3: TGCGCCAGCAGTGAGCCCGGGACTAGCGGGAAGTACGAGCAGTACTTC.

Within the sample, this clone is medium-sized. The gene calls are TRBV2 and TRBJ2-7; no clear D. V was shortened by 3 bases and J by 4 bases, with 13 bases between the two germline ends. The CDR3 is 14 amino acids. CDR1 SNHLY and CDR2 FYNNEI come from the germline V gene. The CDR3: CASSDGPPRYEQYF. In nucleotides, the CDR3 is TGTGCCAGCAGTGACGGCCCCCCGAGGTACGAGCAGTACTTC. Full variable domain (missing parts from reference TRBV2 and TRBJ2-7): EPEVTQTPSHQVTQMGQEVILRCVPISNHLYFYWYRQILGQKVEFLVSFYNNEISEKSEIFDDQFSVERPDGSNFTLKIRSTKLEDSAMYFCASSDGPPRYEQYFGPGTRLTVT.

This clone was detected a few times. CDR3 nucleotides: TGTGCCACCAGCCCCCCCCGGGGGAGGCAACAAGAGACCCAGTACTTC. This encodes CATSPPRGRQQETQYF. The chain links TRBV15 to TRBJ2-5, with D possibly TRBD2 on 6 matching bases. The germline CDR1 and CDR2 sequences are LNHNV and YYDKDF (reference sequence). The CDR3 length is 16 residues. With 5 bases removed from V and 2 bases from J, the gap between germline ends came to 18 bases.

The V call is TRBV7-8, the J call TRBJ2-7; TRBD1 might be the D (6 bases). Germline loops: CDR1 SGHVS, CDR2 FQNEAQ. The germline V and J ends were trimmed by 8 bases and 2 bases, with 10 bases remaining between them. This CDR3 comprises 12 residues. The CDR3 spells CASHGQTYEQYF. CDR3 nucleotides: TGTGCCAGCCACGGACAGACCTACGAGCAGTACTTC.

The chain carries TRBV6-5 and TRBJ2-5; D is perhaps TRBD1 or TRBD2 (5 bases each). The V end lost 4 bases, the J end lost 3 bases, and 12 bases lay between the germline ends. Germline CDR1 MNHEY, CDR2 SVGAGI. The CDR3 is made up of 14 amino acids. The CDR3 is CASSLRDGKETQYF. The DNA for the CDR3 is TGTGCCAGCAGTTTACGGGACGGAAAAGAGACCCAGTACTTC.

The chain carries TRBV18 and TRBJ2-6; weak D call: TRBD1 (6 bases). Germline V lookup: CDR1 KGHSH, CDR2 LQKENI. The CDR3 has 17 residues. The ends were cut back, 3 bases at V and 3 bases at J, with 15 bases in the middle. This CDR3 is CASSPLEGGFGANVLTF. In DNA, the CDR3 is TGTGCCAGCTCACCCCTAGAAGGGGGATTTGGGGCCAACGTCCTGACTTTC.

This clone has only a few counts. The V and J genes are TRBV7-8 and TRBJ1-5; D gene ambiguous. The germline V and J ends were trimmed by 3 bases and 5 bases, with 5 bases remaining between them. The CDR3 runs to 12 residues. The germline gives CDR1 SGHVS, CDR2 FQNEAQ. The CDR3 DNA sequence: TGTGCCAGCAGCTTCGCTGATCAGCCCCAGCATTTT. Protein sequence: CASSFADQPQHF.

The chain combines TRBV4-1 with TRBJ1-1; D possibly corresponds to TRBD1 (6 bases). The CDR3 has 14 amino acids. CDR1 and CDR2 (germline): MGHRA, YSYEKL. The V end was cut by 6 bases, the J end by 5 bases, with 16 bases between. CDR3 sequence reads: CASRNRALDTEAFF. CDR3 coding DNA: TGCGCCAGCAGAAACAGGGCCTTGGATACTGAAGCTTTCTTT.

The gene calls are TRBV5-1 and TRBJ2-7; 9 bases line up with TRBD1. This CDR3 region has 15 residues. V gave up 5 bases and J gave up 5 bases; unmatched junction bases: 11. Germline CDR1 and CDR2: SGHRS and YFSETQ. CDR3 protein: CASSRKTGGPNEQYF. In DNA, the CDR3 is TGCGCCAGCAGTCGGAAGACAGGGGGGCCTAACGAGCAGTACTTC.

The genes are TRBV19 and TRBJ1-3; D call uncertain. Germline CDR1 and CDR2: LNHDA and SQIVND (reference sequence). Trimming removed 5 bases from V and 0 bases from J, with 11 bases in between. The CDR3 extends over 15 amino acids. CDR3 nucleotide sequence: TGTGCCAGTAGTCCGGCCTACTTCTCTGGAAACACCATATATTTT. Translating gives CASSPAYFSGNTIYF. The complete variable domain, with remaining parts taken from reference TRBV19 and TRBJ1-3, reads DGGITQSPKYLFRKEGQNVTLSCEQNLNHDAMYWYRQDPGQGLRLIYYSQIVNDFQKGDIAEGYSVSREKKESFPLTVTSAQKNPTAFYLCASSPAYFSGNTIYFGEGSWLTVV.

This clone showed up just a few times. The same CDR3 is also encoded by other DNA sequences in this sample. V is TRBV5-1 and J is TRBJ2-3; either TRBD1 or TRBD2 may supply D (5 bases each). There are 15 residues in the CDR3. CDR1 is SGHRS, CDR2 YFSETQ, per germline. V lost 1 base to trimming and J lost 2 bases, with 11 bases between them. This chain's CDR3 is CASSLQRGATDTQYF. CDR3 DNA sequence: TGCGCCAGCAGCTTGCAGCGAGGGGCCACAGATACGCAGTATTTT.

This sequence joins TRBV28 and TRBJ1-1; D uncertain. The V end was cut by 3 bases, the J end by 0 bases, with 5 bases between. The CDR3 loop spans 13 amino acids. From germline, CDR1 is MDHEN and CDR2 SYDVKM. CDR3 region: CASSFPLNTEAFF. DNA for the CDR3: TGTGCCAGCAGTTTCCCCCTGAACACTGAAGCTTTCTTT.

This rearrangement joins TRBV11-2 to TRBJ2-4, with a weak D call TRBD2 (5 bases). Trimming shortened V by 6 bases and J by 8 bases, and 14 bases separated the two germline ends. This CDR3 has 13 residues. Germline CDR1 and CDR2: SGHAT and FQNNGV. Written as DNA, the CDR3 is TGTGCCAGCAGAATCGGAGGAGCGGACATTCAGTACTTC. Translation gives CASRIGGADIQYF. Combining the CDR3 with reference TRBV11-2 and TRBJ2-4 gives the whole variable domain EAGVAQSPRYKIIEKRQSVAFWCNPISGHATLYWYQQILGQGPKLLIQFQNNGVVDDSQLPKDRFSAERLKGVDSTLKIQPAKLEDSAVYLCASRIGGADIQYFGAGTRLSVL.

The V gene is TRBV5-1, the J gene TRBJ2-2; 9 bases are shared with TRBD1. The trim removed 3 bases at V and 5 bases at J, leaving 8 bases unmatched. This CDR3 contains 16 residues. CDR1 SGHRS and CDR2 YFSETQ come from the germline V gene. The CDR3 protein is CASSSLTGGETGELFF. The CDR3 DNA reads TGCGCCAGCAGCTCGCTCACAGGGGGCGAAACCGGGGAGCTGTTTTTT.

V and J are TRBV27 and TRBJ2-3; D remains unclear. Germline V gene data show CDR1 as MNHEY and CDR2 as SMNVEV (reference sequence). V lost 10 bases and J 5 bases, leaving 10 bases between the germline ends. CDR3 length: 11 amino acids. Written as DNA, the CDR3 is TGTGCCACCCTTACCGGAGATACGCAGTATTTT. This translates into CATLTGDTQYF.

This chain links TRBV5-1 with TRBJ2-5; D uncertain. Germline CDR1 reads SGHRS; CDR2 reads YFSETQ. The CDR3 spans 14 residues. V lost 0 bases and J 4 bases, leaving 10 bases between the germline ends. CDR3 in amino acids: CASSLGHFGETQYF. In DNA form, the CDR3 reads TGCGCCAGCAGCTTGGGGCACTTTGGAGAGACCCAGTACTTC.

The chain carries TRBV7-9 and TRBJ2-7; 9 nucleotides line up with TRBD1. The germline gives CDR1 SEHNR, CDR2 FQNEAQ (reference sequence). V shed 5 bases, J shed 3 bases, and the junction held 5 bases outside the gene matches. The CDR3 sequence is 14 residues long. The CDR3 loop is CASSNRGQGYEQYF. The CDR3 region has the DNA TGTGCCAGCAGCAACAGGGGACAGGGCTACGAGCAGTACTTC. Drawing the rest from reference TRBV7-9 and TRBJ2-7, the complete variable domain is DTGVSQNPRHKITKRGQNVTFRCDPISEHNRLYWYRQTLGQGPEFLTYFQNEAQLEKSRLLSDRFSAERPKGSFSTLEIQRTEQGDSAMYLCASSNRGQGYEQYFGPGTRLTVT.

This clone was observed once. In DNA, the CDR3 is TGTGCCAGCAGCGGACTAGCGGGGAATTACAATGAGCAGTTCTTC. It yields the protein CASSGLAGNYNEQFF. The chain couples TRBV6-5 to TRBJ2-1, with TRBD2 matching over 12 bases. V lost 6 bases to trimming and J lost 4 bases; unmatched junction nucleotides: 4. The CDR3 is 15 residues long. Germline lookup yields CDR1 MNHEY and CDR2 SVGAGI.

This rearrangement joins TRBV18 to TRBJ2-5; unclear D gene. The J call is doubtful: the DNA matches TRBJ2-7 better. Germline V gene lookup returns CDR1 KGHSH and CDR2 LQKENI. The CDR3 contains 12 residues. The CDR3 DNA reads TGTGCCAGCTCATCCGGACCCTACGAGCAGTACTTC. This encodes CASSSGPYEQYF.

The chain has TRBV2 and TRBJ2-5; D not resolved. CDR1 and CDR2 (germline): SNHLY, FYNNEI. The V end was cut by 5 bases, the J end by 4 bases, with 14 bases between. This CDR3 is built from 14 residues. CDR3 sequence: CASSMTNPRETQYF. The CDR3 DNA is TGTGCCAGCAGTATGACCAACCCGCGAGAGACCCAGTACTTC. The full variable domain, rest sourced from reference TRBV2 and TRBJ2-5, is EPEVTQTPSHQVTQMGQEVILRCVPISNHLYFYWYRQILGQKVEFLVSFYNNEISEKSEIFDDQFSVERPDGSNFTLKIRSTKLEDSAMYFCASSMTNPRETQYFGPGTRLLVL.

CDR3 bases: TGCGCCAGAAGGGGCAGATCCCGCTCTGGAAACACCATATATTTT. As protein: CARRGRSRSGNTIYF. V usage is TRBV10-1 and J usage is TRBJ1-3; D is perhaps TRBD1 (5 bases). Trimming took 9 bases from V and 0 from J, leaving 15 bases between them. Per germline, CDR1 WNHNN and CDR2 SYGVQD (reference sequence). The CDR3 extends over 15 amino acids.

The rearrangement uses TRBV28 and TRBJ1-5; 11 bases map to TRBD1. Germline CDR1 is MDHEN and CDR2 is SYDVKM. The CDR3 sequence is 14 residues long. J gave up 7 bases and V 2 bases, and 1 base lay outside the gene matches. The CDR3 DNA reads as TGTGCCAGCAGTTTAGGGACAGGGGGGCAGCCCCAGCATTTT. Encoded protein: CASSLGTGGQPQHF.